Listed below are T cell receptor beta chains from one sample, sequenced in a study of T cell changes during pregnancy in multiple sclerosis. Measured with immunoSEQ multiplex PCR; TCRdb has only the in-frame clones, and not every one. This table has 46,000 or so clones, around 93% appearing once. Source: CD8+ T cells from peripheral blood mononuclear cells, taken after pregnancy. These receptors were obtained from a female donor with multiple sclerosis, enrolled in a pregnancy study. Each CDR3 is given with its conserved first and last residue. A D gene is named only where the DNA matches it firmly. Size is omitted from some rows. Given values are once, few, many or a class for expanded clones.

J: TRBJ1-4; V: TRBV5-4; D: TRBD1; size: NA; DNA: TGTGCCAGCAGCGAGACAGGGGAGGATGAAAAACTGTTTTTT; CDR3: CASSETGEDEKLFF
J: TRBJ2-7; V: TRBV7-3; D: TRBD2; size: NA; DNA: TGTGCCAGCAGCTTATCGGGGGGTGGAGACGAGCAGTACTTC; CDR3: CASSLSGGGDEQYF
J: TRBJ1-4; V: TRBV27; D: TRBD1; size: once; DNA: TGTGCCAGCAGGTGGACAGGGGGCCCTAATGAAAAACTGTTTTTT; CDR3: CASRWTGGPNEKLFF
J: TRBJ2-1; V: TRBV5-4; D: NA; size: NA; DNA: TGTGCCAGCAGCTTGCTCCAGGGGAACCCTTACAATGAGCAGTTCTTC; CDR3: CASSLLQGNPYNEQFF
J: TRBJ2-1; V: TRBV29-1; D: TRBD2; size: NA; DNA: TGCAGCGTTGAAGTTGAGGACGGGGGGGCTTTGTATGAGCAGTTCTTC; CDR3: CSVEVEDGGALYEQFF
J: TRBJ2-3; V: TRBV7-2; D: TRBD2; size: NA; DNA: TGTGCCAGCAGCCCGGGACTAGTGGCAGATACGCAGTATTTT; CDR3: CASSPGLVADTQYF
J: TRBJ2-1; V: TRBV6-6; D: TRBD2; size: NA; DNA: TGTGCCAGTAGCGGGGGGGCCAATGAGCAGTTCTTC; CDR3: CASSGGANEQFF
J: TRBJ1-5; V: TRBV10-3; D: TRBD1; size: NA; DNA: TGTGCCATCAGTGAGGGAGGGACAGGGTCGCAGCCCCAGCATTTT; CDR3: CAISEGGTGSQPQHF
J: TRBJ2-1; V: TRBV7-2; D: NA; size: NA; DNA: TGTGCCAGCCTCCTGGGGGGAAATGAGCAGTTCTTC; CDR3: CASLLGGNEQFF
J: TRBJ2-7; V: TRBV28; D: NA; size: NA; DNA: TGTGCCAGCAGTTTCTGGCAGGGTACCGCGGACGCCTCCGGTAGGTCCTACGAGCAGTACTTC; CDR3: CASSFWQGTADASGRSYEQYF
J: TRBJ2-5; V: TRBV4-2; D: NA; size: NA; DNA: TGTGCCAGCAGCCAAGAGCCTACCGGGGGAGAGACCCAGTACTTC; CDR3: CASSQEPTGGETQYF
J: TRBJ2-7; V: TRBV5-1; D: TRBD1; size: NA; DNA: TGCGCCAGCAGCTTGTACAGGGGTGAGGACGAGCAGTACTTC; CDR3: CASSLYRGEDEQYF
J: TRBJ1-1; V: TRBV6-5; D: NA; size: NA; DNA: TGTGCCAGCAGTTATTCCGCAGGGATTGAAGCTTTCTTT; CDR3: CASSYSAGIEAFF
J: TRBJ1-2; V: TRBV9; D: TRBD1; size: NA; DNA: TGTGCCAGCAGCGCCAGGGACAGGGTGCGGGGTGGCTACACCTTC; CDR3: CASSARDRVRGGYTF
J: TRBJ2-3; V: TRBV6-4; D: TRBD1; size: NA; DNA: TGTGCCAGCAGTGACGGGACAGGGGGCCCAGATACGCAGTATTTT; CDR3: CASSDGTGGPDTQYF
J: TRBJ2-7; V: TRBV19; D: TRBD1; size: NA; DNA: TGTGCCAGTAGCTCCGGGACAGGGTCCTACGAGCAGTACTTC; CDR3: CASSSGTGSYEQYF
J: TRBJ2-3; V: TRBV5-1; D: NA; size: NA; DNA: TGCGCCAGCAGCTTGGCGGGGGGCCGGAGCACAGATACGCAGTATTTT; CDR3: CASSLAGGRSTDTQYF